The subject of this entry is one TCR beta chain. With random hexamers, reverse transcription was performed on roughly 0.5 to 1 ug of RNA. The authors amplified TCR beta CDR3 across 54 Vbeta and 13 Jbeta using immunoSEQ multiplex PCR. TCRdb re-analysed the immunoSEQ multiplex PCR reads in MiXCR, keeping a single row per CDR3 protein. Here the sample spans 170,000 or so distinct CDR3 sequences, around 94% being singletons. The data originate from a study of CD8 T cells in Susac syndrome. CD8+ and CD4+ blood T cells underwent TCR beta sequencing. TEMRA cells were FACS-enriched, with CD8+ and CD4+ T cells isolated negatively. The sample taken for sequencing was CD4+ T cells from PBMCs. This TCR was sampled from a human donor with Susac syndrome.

The chain's CDR3 is CASSVGDSPYNEQFF. The CDR3 nucleotides read TGTGCCAGCAGCGTAGGGGACAGTCCCTACAATGAGCAGTTCTTC. V is TRBV9 and J is TRBJ2-1; TRBD1 matches 7 bases. From germline, CDR1 is SGDLS and CDR2 YYNGEE. CDR3 length: 15 amino acids. Trimming removed 0 bases from V and 2 bases from J; junction bases left unmatched: 2. Together with reference TRBV9 and TRBJ2-1, the CDR3 gives the full variable domain: DSGVTQTPKHLITATGQRVTLRCSPRSGDLSVYWYQQSLDQGLQFLIQYYNGEERAKGNILERFSAQQFPDLHSELNLSSLELGDSALYFCASSVGDSPYNEQFFGPGTRLTVL.